A single sample gave rise to the 10 T cell receptor beta chains below, sequenced in a study of T cells in Graves' hyperthyroidism and ophthalmopathy. Amplified TCR beta CDR3 regions came from RNA transcripts. The primer set for the first-round RT-PCR of the TCR CDR3 was HTBI. TCRdb passed the multiplex PCR reads through MiXCR, listing each CDR3 protein once. Of about 600,000 distinct CDR3 sequences detected, over 12% appear once; the ten largest clones hold less than 9%. The sample comprised blood. These receptors came from a young woman with Graves' ophthalmopathy.

This clonotype was detected ten times or more. CDR3 nucleotides: TGTGCCAGCAGTGTATTAAGGAACACTGAAGCTTTCTTT. This gives the protein CASSVLRNTEAFF. V and J are TRBV2 and TRBJ1-1, with unresolved D. V gave up 4 bases and J gave up 1 base, with 7 bases separating them. This CDR3 spans 13 amino acids. Germline CDR1 and CDR2: SNHLY and FYNNEI.

This clonotype was counted ten times or more. V and J are TRBV6-2 or TRBV6-3 and TRBJ1-1; D not certain. The CDR3 has 13 amino acids. The V end lost 2 bases, the J end lost 1 base, and 5 bases lay between the germline ends. Germline V CDR1 and CDR2: MNHEY, SVGEGT. CDR3 loop: CASSYRRNTEAFF. In nucleotides, the CDR3 is TGTGCCAGCAGTTACAGGAGGAACACTGAAGCTTTCTTT.

In this sample, this clonotype turned up many times. V is TRBV28 and J is TRBJ2-2; D is undetermined. CDR3 length: 12 residues. The germline V gene has CDR1 MDHEN and CDR2 SYDVKM. Trimming left V 5 bases short and J 5 bases short, with 6 bases between. The chain's CDR3 is CASSPATGELFF. In nucleotides, the CDR3 is TGTGCCAGCAGTCCTGCGACCGGGGAGCTGTTTTTT. Complete variable domain (other parts from reference TRBV28 and TRBJ2-2): DVKVTQSSRYLVKRTGEKVFLECVQDMDHENMFWYRQDPGLGLRLIYFSYDVKMKEKGDIPEGYSVSREKKERFSLILESASTNQTSMYLCASSPATGELFFGEGSRLTVL.

Remarks on this clonotype: One base away lies a much larger clone, so this may be a sequencing read error. The rearrangement links TRBV6-5 to TRBJ1-5; D not certain. The tail of the sequence fits TRBJ2-3 better, so the J call may be wrong. The CDR3 loop spans 12 amino acids. Germline V gene data show CDR1 as MNHEY and CDR2 as SVGAGI. The CDR3 region has the DNA TGTGCCAGCAGTTACTCGTTGGGTCCCCAGTATTTT. It translates to CASSYSLGPQYF.

This clonotype was recorded at least ten times. This chain uses TRBV3-1 with TRBJ2-1; 8 bases map to TRBD2. The ends lost 1 base at V and 2 bases at J; junction bases unmatched: 4. This CDR3 is built from 16 residues. Germline assignment: CDR1 LGHDT and CDR2 YNNKEL (reference sequence). The CDR3 spells CASSQGRGGPYNEQFF. As DNA, the CDR3 is TGTGCCAGCAGCCAAGGACGGGGGGGTCCCTACAATGAGCAGTTCTTC.

This clonotype showed up many times. V and J are TRBV6-1 and TRBJ2-1; 8 bases agree with TRBD2. With V trimmed by 5 bases and J by 6 bases, 12 bases remained unmatched. Germline CDR1 is MNHNS and CDR2 is SASEGT. CDR3 length: 16 residues. The CDR3 here is CASSFRGTRGGNEQFF. DNA of the CDR3: TGTGCCAGCAGTTTCCGCGGGACTAGAGGCGGCAATGAGCAGTTCTTC.

This chain uses TRBV28 with TRBJ2-3, with 14 bases matching TRBD2. Germline assignment: CDR1 MDHEN and CDR2 SYDVKM. V was pared by 5 bases and J by 1 base, with 8 bases of the junction left unmatched. The CDR3 sequence is 18 residues long. The CDR3 here is CASSRETSGRVGTDTQYF. The CDR3, as DNA: TGTGCCAGCAGTCGTGAGACTAGCGGGAGGGTGGGCACAGATACGCAGTATTTT.

The table lists this clonotype with a few counts. The chain has TRBV7-9 and TRBJ1-5; D unresolved. The CDR3 is 14 residues long. Trimming removed 5 bases from V and 2 bases from J, with 10 bases in between. Per germline, CDR1 SEHNR and CDR2 FQNEAQ (reference sequence). Written as DNA, the CDR3 is TGTGCCAGCAGCGGTCACCAGGGCAATCAGCCCCAGCATTTT. As protein: CASSGHQGNQPQHF.

V gene TRBV20-1 combines with J gene TRBJ2-1; 12 nucleotides agree with TRBD2. V was pared by 1 base and J by 10 bases, with 8 bases of the junction left unmatched. This CDR3 is built from 15 residues. CDR1 and CDR2 from the germline V gene are DFQATT and SNEGSKA (reference sequence). DNA of the CDR3: TGCAGTGCTAGAGCCCCGACTAGCGGGAGCCCAGAGCAGTTCTTC. It encodes CSARAPTSGSPEQFF.

The rearrangement links TRBV4-1 to TRBJ2-1, with TRBD2 identical over 10 bases. The CDR3 contains 16 residues. Per the germline V gene, CDR1 is MGHRA and CDR2 is YSYEKL. V gave up 6 bases and J gave up 4 bases; unmatched junction bases: 9. In nucleotides, the CDR3 is TGCGCCAGCAGGTTAACACCGGGACTAGCGTACAATGAGCAGTTCTTC. This translates into CASRLTPGLAYNEQFF.